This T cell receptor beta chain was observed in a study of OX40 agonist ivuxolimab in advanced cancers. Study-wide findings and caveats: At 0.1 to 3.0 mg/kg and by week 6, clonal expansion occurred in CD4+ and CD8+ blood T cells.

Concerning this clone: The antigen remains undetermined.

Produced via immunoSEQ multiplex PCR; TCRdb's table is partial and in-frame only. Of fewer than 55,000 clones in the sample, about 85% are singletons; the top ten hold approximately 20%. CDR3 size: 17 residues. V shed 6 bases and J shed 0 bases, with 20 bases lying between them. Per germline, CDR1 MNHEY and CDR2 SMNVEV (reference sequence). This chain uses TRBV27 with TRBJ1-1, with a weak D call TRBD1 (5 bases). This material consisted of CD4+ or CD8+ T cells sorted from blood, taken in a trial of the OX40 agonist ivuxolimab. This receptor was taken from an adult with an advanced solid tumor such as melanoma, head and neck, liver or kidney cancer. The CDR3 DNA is TGTGCCAGCAGCCCCCCCCCGTCGACAGTCATGAACACTGAAGCTTTCTTT. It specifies CASSPPPSTVMNTEAFF.